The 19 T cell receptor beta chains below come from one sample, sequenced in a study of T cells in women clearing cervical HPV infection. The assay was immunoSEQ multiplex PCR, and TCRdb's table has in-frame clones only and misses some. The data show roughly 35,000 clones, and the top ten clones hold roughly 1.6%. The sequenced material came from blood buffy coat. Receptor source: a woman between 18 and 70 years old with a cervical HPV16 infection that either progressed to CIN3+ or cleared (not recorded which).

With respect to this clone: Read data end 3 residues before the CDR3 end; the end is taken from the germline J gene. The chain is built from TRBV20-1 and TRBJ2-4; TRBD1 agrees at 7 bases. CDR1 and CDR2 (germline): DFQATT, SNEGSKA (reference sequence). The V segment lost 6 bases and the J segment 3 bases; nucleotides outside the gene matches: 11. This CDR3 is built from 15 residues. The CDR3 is CSADRQGVGKNIQYF. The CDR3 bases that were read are TGCAGTGCCGACCGACAGGGAGTGGGCAAAAACATT.

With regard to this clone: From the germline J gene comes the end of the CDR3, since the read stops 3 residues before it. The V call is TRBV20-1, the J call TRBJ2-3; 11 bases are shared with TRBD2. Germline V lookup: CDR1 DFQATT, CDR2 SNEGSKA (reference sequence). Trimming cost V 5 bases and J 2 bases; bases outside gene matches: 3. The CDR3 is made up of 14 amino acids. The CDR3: CSAQTSGITDTQYF. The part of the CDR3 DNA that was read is TGCAGTGCTCAGACTAGCGGGATCACAGATACG.

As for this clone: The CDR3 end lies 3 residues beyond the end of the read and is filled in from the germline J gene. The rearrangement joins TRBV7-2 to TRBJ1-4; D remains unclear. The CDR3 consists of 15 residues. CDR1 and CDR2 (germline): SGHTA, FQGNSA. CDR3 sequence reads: CASSLANTENSPLFF. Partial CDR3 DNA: TGTGCCAGCAGCTTAGCTAATACAGAGAATTCACCA.

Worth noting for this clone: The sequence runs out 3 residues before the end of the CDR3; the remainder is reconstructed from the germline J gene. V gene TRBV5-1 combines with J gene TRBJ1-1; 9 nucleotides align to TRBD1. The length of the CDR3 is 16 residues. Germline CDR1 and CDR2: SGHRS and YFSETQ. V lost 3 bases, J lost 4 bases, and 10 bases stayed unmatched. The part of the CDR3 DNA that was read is TGCGCCAGCAGCTGGGGACAGGGCGTGAGTTCCACTGAA. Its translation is CASSWGQGVSSTE. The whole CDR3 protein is CASSWGQGVSSTEAFF.

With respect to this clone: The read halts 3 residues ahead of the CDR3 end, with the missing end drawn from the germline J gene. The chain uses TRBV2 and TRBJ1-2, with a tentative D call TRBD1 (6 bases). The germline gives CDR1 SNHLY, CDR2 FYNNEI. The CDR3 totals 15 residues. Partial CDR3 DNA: TGTGCCAGCAGCCCTACGCGGGACACCGGACGGGGC. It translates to CASSPTRDTGRG. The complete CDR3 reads CASSPTRDTGRGYTF. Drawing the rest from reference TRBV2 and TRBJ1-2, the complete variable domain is EPEVTQTPSHQVTQMGQEVILRCVPISNHLYFYWYRQILGQKVEFLVSFYNNEISEKSEIFDDQFSVERPDGSNFTLKIRSTKLEDSAMYFCASSPTRDTGRGYTFGSGTRLTVV.

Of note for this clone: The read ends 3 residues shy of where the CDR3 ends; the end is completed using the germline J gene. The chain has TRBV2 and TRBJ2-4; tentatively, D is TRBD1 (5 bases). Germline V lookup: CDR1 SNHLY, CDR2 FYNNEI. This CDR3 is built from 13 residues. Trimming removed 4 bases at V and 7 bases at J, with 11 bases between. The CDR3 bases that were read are TGTGCCAGCAGTGGGGCTGGGGCGAACATT. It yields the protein CASSGAGANI. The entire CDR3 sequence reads CASSGAGANIQYF.

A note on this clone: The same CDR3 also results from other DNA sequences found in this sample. The part of the CDR3 DNA that was read is TGCGCCAGCAGCTTGCTTCCAGCGGGGGGAGATACG. Protein sequence: CASSLLPAGGDT. The CDR3 in its entirety is CASSLLPAGGDTQYF. The rearrangement links TRBV5-1 to TRBJ2-3; 9 nucleotides match TRBD2. The read halts 3 residues ahead of the CDR3 end, with the missing end drawn from the germline J gene. Germline V CDR1 and CDR2: SGHRS, YFSETQ. The V and J ends lost 1 base and 5 bases, in that order; junction bases with no gene match: 5. There are 15 residues in the CDR3.

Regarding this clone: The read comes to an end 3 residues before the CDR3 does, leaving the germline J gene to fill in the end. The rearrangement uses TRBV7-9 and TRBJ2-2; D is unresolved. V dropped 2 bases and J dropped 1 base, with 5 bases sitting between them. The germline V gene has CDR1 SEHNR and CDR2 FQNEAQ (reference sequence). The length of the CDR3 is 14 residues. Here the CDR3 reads CASSLSVNTGELFF. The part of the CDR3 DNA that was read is TGTGCCAGCAGCTTATCAGTGAACACCGGGGAG.

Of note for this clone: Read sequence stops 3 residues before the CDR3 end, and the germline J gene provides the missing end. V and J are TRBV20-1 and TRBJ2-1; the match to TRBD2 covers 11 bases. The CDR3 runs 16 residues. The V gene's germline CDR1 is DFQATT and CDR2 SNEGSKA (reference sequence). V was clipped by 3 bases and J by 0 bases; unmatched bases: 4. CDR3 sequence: CSASHSGGASYNEQFF. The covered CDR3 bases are TGCAGTGCTAGTCATAGCGGGGGGGCCTCCTACAATGAG.

The CDR3 loop reads CASSSGQGADTYTF. Partial CDR3 DNA: TGTGCCAGCAGCTCCGGACAGGGCGCAGATACC. This chain joins TRBV7-6 and TRBJ1-2, with 8 bases fitting TRBD1. The read ends 3 residues shy of where the CDR3 ends; the end is completed using the germline J gene. The CDR3 covers 14 residues. The germline V gene encodes CDR1 SGHVS and CDR2 FNYEAQ.

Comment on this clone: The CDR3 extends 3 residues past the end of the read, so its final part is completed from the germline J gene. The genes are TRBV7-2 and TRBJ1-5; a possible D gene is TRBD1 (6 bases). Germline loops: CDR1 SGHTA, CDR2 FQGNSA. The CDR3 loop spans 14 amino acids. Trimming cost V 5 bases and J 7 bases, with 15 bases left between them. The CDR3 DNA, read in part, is TGTGCCAGCAGCCAGCGGGGGGCGGGACAGCCC. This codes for CASSQRGAGQP. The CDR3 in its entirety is CASSQRGAGQPQHF. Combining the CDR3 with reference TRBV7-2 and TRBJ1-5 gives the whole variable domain GAGVSQSPSNKVTEKGKDVELRCDPISGHTALYWYRQSLGQGLEFLIYFQGNSAPDKSGLPSDRFSAERTGGSVSTLTIQRTQQEDSAVYLCASSQRGAGQPQHFGDGTRLSIL.

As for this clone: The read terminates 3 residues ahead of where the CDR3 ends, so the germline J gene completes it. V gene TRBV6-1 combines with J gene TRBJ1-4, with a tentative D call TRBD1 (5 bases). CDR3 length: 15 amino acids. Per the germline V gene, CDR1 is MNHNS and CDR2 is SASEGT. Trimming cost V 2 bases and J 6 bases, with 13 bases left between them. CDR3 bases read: TGTGCCAGCAGTGAATGGGGGGTTCGGGATGAAAAA. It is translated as CASSEWGVRDEK. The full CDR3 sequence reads CASSEWGVRDEKLFF.

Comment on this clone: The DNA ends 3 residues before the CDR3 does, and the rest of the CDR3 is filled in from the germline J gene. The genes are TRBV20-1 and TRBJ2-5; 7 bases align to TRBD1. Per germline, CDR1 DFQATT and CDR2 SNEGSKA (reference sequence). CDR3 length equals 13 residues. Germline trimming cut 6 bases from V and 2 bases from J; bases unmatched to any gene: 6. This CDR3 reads CSAMTGSQETQYF. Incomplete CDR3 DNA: TGCAGTGCCATGACAGGGTCGCAAGAGACC.

CDR3 loop: CASKGGGGGWETQYF. The part of the CDR3 DNA that was read is TGTGCCAGCAAGGGGGGGGGCGGGGGTTGGGAGACC. The chain recombines TRBV11-2 with TRBJ2-5; D perhaps matches TRBD2 (7 bases). The CDR3 end falls 3 residues outside the read, so it is completed with the germline J gene. CDR1 and CDR2 from the germline V gene are SGHAT and FQNNGV. The CDR3 has 15 residues. The V and J ends lost 7 bases and 5 bases respectively, with 20 bases between them.

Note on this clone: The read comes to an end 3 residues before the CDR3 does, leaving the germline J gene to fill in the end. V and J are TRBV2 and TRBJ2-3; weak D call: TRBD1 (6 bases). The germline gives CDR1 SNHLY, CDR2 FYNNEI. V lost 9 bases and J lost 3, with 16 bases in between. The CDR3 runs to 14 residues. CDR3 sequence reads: CARGSGERTDTQYF. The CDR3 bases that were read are TGTGCCAGGGGCTCAGGGGAAAGAACAGATACG.

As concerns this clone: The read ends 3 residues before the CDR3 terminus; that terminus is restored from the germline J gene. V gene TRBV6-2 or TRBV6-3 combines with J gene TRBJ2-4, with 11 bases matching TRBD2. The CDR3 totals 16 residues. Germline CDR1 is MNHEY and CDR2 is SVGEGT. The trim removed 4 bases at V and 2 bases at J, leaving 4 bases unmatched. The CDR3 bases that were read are TGTGCCAGCAGTTCGACTAGCGGGGATACCAAAAACATT. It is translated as CASSSTSGDTKNI. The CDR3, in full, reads CASSSTSGDTKNIQYF.

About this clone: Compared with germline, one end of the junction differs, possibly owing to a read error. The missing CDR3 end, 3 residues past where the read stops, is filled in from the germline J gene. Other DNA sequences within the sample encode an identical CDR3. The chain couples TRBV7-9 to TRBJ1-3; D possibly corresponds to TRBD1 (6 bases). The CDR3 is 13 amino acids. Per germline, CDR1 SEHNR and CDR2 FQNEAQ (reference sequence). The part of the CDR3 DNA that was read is TGTGCCAGCAGCTCAGGGGCTGGAAACACG. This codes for CASSSGAGNT. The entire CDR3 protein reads CASSSGAGNTIYF.

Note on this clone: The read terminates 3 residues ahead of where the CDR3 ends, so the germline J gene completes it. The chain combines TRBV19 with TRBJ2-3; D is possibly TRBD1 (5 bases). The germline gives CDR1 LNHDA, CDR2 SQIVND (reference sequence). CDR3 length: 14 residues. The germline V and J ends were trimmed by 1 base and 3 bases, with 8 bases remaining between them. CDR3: CASSIGQRTDTQYF. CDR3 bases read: TGTGCCAGTAGTATAGGACAGCGAACAGATACG.

CDR3 bases read: TGTGCCGTGAGATACAAAGAGACC. The encoded protein is CAVRYKET. The entire CDR3 is CAVRYKETQYF. This rearrangement joins TRBV5-4 to TRBJ2-5, with unresolved D. The read ends 3 residues before the CDR3 terminus; that terminus is restored from the germline J gene. The CDR3 runs to 11 residues. CDR1 and CDR2 from the germline V gene are SGHNT and YYREEE (reference sequence). With 10 bases removed from V and 3 bases from J, the gap between germline ends came to 10 bases.